This passage covers 28 T cell receptor beta chains from one sample sequenced in a study of CD8+CD57+ T cells in acquired aplastic anemia. Genomic DNA, serving as template, underwent TCR beta VDJ and CDR3 profiling. One entry per CDR3 protein, called by TCRdb with MiXCR from the reads. Of hundreds of thousands of distinct CDR3 sequences in the sample, 45% to 65% were seen once. The source material was sorted CD4+, CD8+, or CD8+CD57+ T cells (not recorded which) from PBMCs. All receptors derive from a human donor with severe aplastic anemia or a healthy control (not recorded which).

V usage is TRBV7-6 and J usage is TRBJ1-6; D remains ambiguous. V was cut by 11 bases and J by 4 bases, with 9 bases left in between. Germline assignment: CDR1 SGHVS and CDR2 FNYEAQ. The CDR3 runs to 12 residues. The CDR3 DNA is TGTGCCGGCGGGGATTATAATTCACCCCTCCACTTT. Translation gives CAGGDYNSPLHF.

The chain combines TRBV29-1 with TRBJ2-5; TRBD2 is a possible D gene (7 bases). CDR3 length: 12 amino acids. Germline V gives CDR1 SQVTM, CDR2 ANQGSEA. The V and J ends lost 4 bases and 5 bases respectively, with 11 bases between them. CDR3 loop: CSVGGGPETQYF. For the CDR3, the DNA is TGCAGCGTTGGGGGGGGGCCTGAGACCCAGTACTTC.

This clonotype was recorded at least ten times. The V and J genes are TRBV19 and TRBJ2-1; 13 nucleotides align to TRBD2. The CDR3 covers 16 residues. Unmatched junction bases numbered 8, after V lost 6 bases and J lost 6 bases. CDR1 is LNHDA, CDR2 SQIVND, per germline (reference sequence). CDR3 region: CASSILAGGPINEQFF. The CDR3, as DNA: TGTGCCAGTAGCATACTAGCGGGGGGGCCTATCAATGAGCAGTTCTTC.

The rearrangement links TRBV24-1 to TRBJ1-5, with D maybe TRBD1 (5 bases). Germline V gene lookup returns CDR1 KGHDR and CDR2 SFDVKD. There are 14 residues in the CDR3. Here the CDR3 reads CTNHSQGSNQPQHF. The CDR3 DNA follows: TGTACGAACCATAGTCAGGGTTCGAATCAGCCCCAGCATTTT.

The J gene is TRBJ2-2, the V gene TRBV7-8, with 7 bases matching TRBD1. V shed 4 bases, J shed 4 bases, and the junction held 3 bases outside the gene matches. The germline V gene has CDR1 SGHVS and CDR2 FQNEAQ. The CDR3 runs to 14 residues. CDR3 in DNA: TGTGCCAGCAGCTCTGGACAGGTCACCGGGGAGCTGTTTTTT. Amino acids: CASSSGQVTGELFF.

This clonotype appeared a few times. The chain links TRBV10-3 to TRBJ1-5, with a weak D call TRBD1 (5 bases). The CDR3 has 15 amino acids. The ends were cut back, 3 bases at V and 6 bases at J, with 15 bases in the middle. Germline values: CDR1 ENHRY, CDR2 SYGVKD. CDR3 residues: CAISDSQGSGQPQHF. CDR3 coding DNA: TGTGCCATCAGTGATTCCCAGGGTTCAGGTCAGCCCCAGCATTTT.

This chain joins TRBV9 and TRBJ2-7, with 8 bases matching TRBD2. Germline lookup yields CDR1 SGDLS and CDR2 YYNGEE. The CDR3 covers 15 residues. Germline trimming cut 2 bases from V and 2 bases from J; bases unmatched to any gene: 6. The CDR3 here is CASSVRGGSTYEQYF. The CDR3 DNA is TGTGCCAGCAGCGTCCGGGGGGGGAGTACCTACGAGCAGTACTTC. The variable domain in full, completed from reference TRBV9 and TRBJ2-7, reads DSGVTQTPKHLITATGQRVTLRCSPRSGDLSVYWYQQSLDQGLQFLIQYYNGEERAKGNILERFSAQQFPDLHSELNLSSLELGDSALYFCASSVRGGSTYEQYFGPGTRLTVT.

A note on this clonotype: The CDR3 end shows no conserved phenylalanine or tryptophan, and so a read error is likely. The rearrangement uses TRBV6-5 and TRBJ2-3, with 8 bases identical to TRBD2. The germline gives CDR1 MNHEY, CDR2 SVGAGI. The CDR3 has 15 amino acids. The CDR3 DNA reads TGTGCCGGCAGGGTCGTAGCGGGGAGCACAGATACGCAGTATTCT. It yields the protein CAGRVVAGSTDTQYS.

Points on this clonotype: This clone may be a read error of a much larger clone one base away. The J gene is TRBJ1-1, the V gene TRBV20-1, with a possible D match to TRBD1 (6 bases). There are 13 residues in the CDR3. In germline, CDR1 is DFQATT, CDR2 SNEGSKA (reference sequence). Here the CDR3 DNA reads TGCAGTACTAGTGGAGGGGGAGACACTGAAGCTTTCTTT. This gives the protein CSTSGGGDTEAFF.

This clonotype was counted a single time. This rearrangement joins TRBV14 to TRBJ2-3; TRBD2 aligns across 8 bases. CDR1 SGHDN and CDR2 FVKESK come from the germline V gene. The CDR3 has 16 amino acids. The V gene end was trimmed by 3 bases and the J gene end by 2 bases; junction bases not matched to a gene: 7. CDR3: CASSHWSSGYTDTQYF. The CDR3, as DNA: TGTGCCAGCAGCCACTGGTCTAGCGGGTACACAGATACGCAGTATTTT.

This clonotype was seen at least ten times. The genes are TRBV19 and TRBJ1-4, with 10 bases matching TRBD1. Per germline, CDR1 LNHDA and CDR2 SQIVND (reference sequence). Unmatched junction bases numbered 6, after V lost 7 bases and J lost 10 bases. This CDR3 contains 13 residues. DNA for the CDR3: TGTGCCAGTACCCACCGGGACAGGGGAAAACTGTTTTTT. This sequence encodes CASTHRDRGKLFF.

The chain is built from TRBV12-3 or TRBV12-4 and TRBJ1-5; 9 positions match TRBD1. The CDR3 spans 15 residues. Unmatched junction bases numbered 5, after V lost 5 bases and J lost 3 bases. The CDR3 region is CASSPTGGINQPQHF. The CDR3 nucleotides are TGTGCCAGCAGTCCCACAGGGGGCATCAATCAGCCCCAGCATTTT.

This chain's CDR3 is CSARSGAGLGDEQFF. CDR3 sequence (DNA): TGCAGTGCTAGATCCGGAGCGGGTTTGGGCGATGAGCAGTTCTTC. This chain joins TRBV20-1 and TRBJ2-1, with a possible D match to TRBD2 (6 bases). V was cut by 2 bases and J by 8 bases, with 19 bases left in between. The CDR3 extends over 15 amino acids. The germline V gene encodes CDR1 DFQATT and CDR2 SNEGSKA (reference sequence).

The V gene is TRBV15, the J gene TRBJ1-3; D ambiguous. CDR3 length: 16 amino acids. Trimming took 0 bases from V and 0 from J, leaving 9 bases between them. Germline CDR1 LNHNV, CDR2 YYDKDF (reference sequence). CDR3 nucleotides: TGTGCCACCAGCAGAGACCGGGCGGTCTCTGGAAACACCATATATTTT. Translated: CATSRDRAVSGNTIYF.

This clonotype was recorded many times. The chain couples TRBV20-1 to TRBJ1-2; D is undetermined. The CDR3 sequence is 15 residues long. Trimming left V 0 bases short and J 5 bases short, with 16 bases between. CDR1 DFQATT and CDR2 SNEGSKA come from the germline V gene (reference sequence). CDR3 sequence reads: CSARDLNLGFYGYTF. Here the CDR3 DNA reads TGCAGTGCTAGAGATCTCAACTTAGGGTTTTATGGCTACACCTTC.

Ten or more counts support this clonotype. Here the CDR3 reads CASSLGKQARNYEQYF. CDR3 in DNA: TGTGCCAGCAGCTTGGGAAAACAAGCACGAAACTACGAGCAGTACTTC. V is TRBV5-8 and J is TRBJ2-7; no reliable D call. The CDR3 is made up of 16 amino acids. The germline V gene encodes CDR1 SGHTS and CDR2 YDEGEE. The germline V and J ends were trimmed by 0 bases and 3 bases, with 16 bases remaining between them. Variable domain in full (rest from reference TRBV5-8 and TRBJ2-7): EAGVTQSPTHLIKTRGQQATLRCSPISGHTSVYWYQQALGLGLQFLLWYDEGEERNRGNFPPRFSGRQFPNYSSELNVNALELEDSALYLCASSLGKQARNYEQYFGPGTRLTVT.

This clonotype appeared many times. The J gene is TRBJ2-5, the V gene TRBV12-3 or TRBV12-4; no firm D call. The CDR3 spans 11 residues. Trimming took off 3 bases at V and 5 bases at J, with 4 bases between the two ends. CDR3 loop: CASSFGETQYF. For the CDR3, the DNA is TGTGCCAGCAGTTTTGGGGAGACCCAGTACTTC.

The J gene is TRBJ2-7, the V gene TRBV20-1; D unclear. The ends were cut back, 0 bases at V and 2 bases at J, with 11 bases in the middle. Germline V lookup: CDR1 DFQATT, CDR2 SNEGSKA (reference sequence). This CDR3 contains 14 residues. The CDR3 protein is CSARDQRRAYEQYF. The DNA of the CDR3 is TGCAGTGCTAGAGATCAGCGTCGAGCCTACGAGCAGTACTTC.

The genes are TRBV10-3 and TRBJ2-7; unclear D gene. Germline values: CDR1 ENHRY, CDR2 SYGVKD. The CDR3 loop spans 13 amino acids. V was trimmed by 5 bases and J by 5 bases, leaving 13 bases between them. The CDR3 sequence is CAISPTWVNEQYF. The CDR3 DNA reads TGTGCCATCAGTCCGACATGGGTCAACGAGCAGTACTTC.

Ten or more counts support this clonotype. V and J are TRBV15 and TRBJ2-1, with 13 bases matching TRBD2. Germline V gene lookup returns CDR1 LNHNV and CDR2 YYDKDF (reference sequence). The V and J ends lost 3 bases and 5 bases, in that order; junction bases with no gene match: 4. The CDR3 is 16 amino acids. CDR3 DNA sequence: TGTGCCACCAGCAGCGCGGGACTAGCGGGGAACAATGAGCAGTTCTTC. Protein sequence: CATSSAGLAGNNEQFF.

The chain recombines TRBV7-9 with TRBJ2-1, with D unresolved. The CDR3 has 20 residues. CDR1 SEHNR and CDR2 FQNEAQ come from the germline V gene (reference sequence). V was pared by 5 bases and J by 1 base, with 27 bases between. The CDR3, as DNA: TGTGCCAGCAGCACCAGACTGATCCCCCCAAACCGAATGTCCTACAATGAGCAGTTCTTC. Protein: CASSTRLIPPNRMSYNEQFF. Variable domain in full (rest from reference TRBV7-9 and TRBJ2-1): DTGVSQNPRHKITKRGQNVTFRCDPISEHNRLYWYRQTLGQGPEFLTYFQNEAQLEKSRLLSDRFSAERPKGSFSTLEIQRTEQGDSAMYLCASSTRLIPPNRMSYNEQFFGPGTRLTVL.

This clonotype has more than one count but fewer than ten. The V and J genes are TRBV29-1 and TRBJ1-1; 8 bases line up with TRBD1. Germline lookup yields CDR1 SQVTM and CDR2 ANQGSEA. V lost 1 base and J lost 13; bases outside the gene matches: 8. The CDR3 runs 12 residues. The chain's CDR3 is CSVEGTGGVVFF. CDR3 in DNA: TGCAGCGTTGAAGGCACAGGGGGAGTAGTTTTCTTT.

The J gene is TRBJ2-3, the V gene TRBV7-8; tentatively, D is TRBD1 or TRBD2 (5 bases each). Per the germline V gene, CDR1 is SGHVS and CDR2 is FQNEAQ. The CDR3 totals 20 residues. Trimming took off 4 bases at V and 2 bases at J, with 28 bases between the two ends. The CDR3 nucleotides are TGTGCCAGCAGCTCTATGCAGATTCGGACCCCCGGGGCTTTCACAGATACGCAGTATTTT. It yields the protein CASSSMQIRTPGAFTDTQYF.

The sample holds many counts of this clonotype. The V call is TRBV5-6, the J call TRBJ1-1, with 11 bases that match TRBD1. V shed 3 bases, J shed 7 bases, and the junction held 8 bases outside the gene matches. CDR3 length: 15 residues. Germline V gene sequence: CDR1 SGHDT, CDR2 YYEEEE. Written as DNA, the CDR3 is TGTGCCAGCAGCTCGGACAGGGGGCGGGTTGGTGAAGCTTTCTTT. Translated: CASSSDRGRVGEAFF. The variable domain in full, with the rest retrieved from reference TRBV5-6 and TRBJ1-1, is DAGVTQSPTHLIKTRGQQVTLRCSPKSGHDTVSWYQQALGQGPQFIFQYYEEEERQRGNFPDRFSGHQFPNYSSELNVNALLLGDSALYLCASSSDRGRVGEAFFGQGTRLTVV.

The genes are TRBV15 and TRBJ1-6, with a weak D call TRBD1 (6 bases). The V and J ends lost 1 base and 6 bases respectively, with 13 bases between them. Germline CDR1 LNHNV, CDR2 YYDKDF (reference sequence). The CDR3 is 16 amino acids. The CDR3 sequence is CATSRGVQGSNSPLHF. The CDR3 DNA is TGTGCCACCAGCAGAGGGGTACAGGGAAGTAATTCACCCCTCCACTTT.

This clonotype was seen a few times. The chain is built from TRBV11-2 and TRBJ2-5; perhaps TRBD2 as D (6 bases). CDR1 and CDR2 from the germline V gene are SGHAT and FQNNGV. Between the trimmed V and J ends, which lost 5 bases and 4 bases, there was a span of 14 bases. The CDR3 is 14 amino acids. CDR3 sequence reads: CASSNAGTGETQYF. As DNA, the CDR3 is TGTGCCAGCAGCAACGCCGGGACTGGAGAGACCCAGTACTTC.

The V call is TRBV7-3, the J call TRBJ2-3; tentative D call: TRBD1 (5 bases). Germline loops: CDR1 SGHTA, CDR2 FQGTGA. V was cut by 3 bases and J by 3 bases, with 7 bases left in between. This CDR3 contains 13 residues. CDR3 amino acids: CASSFDRTDTQYF. The CDR3 DNA reads as TGTGCCAGCAGCTTCGACAGAACAGATACGCAGTATTTT.

The chain is built from TRBV18 and TRBJ1-5; D call uncertain. With 4 bases removed from V and 7 bases from J, the gap between germline ends came to 11 bases. The CDR3 spans 13 residues. CDR1 is KGHSH, CDR2 LQKENI, per germline. As DNA, the CDR3 is TGTGCCAGCTCACGGGAACTTCAGCAGCCCCAGCATTTT. Translation: CASSRELQQPQHF.